This T cell receptor (beta chain) was identified during a study of HIV-infected patients and healthy controls. CDR3 length: 14 residues. V was clipped by 7 bases and J by 8 bases; unmatched bases: 10. Germline V lookup: CDR1 SGHAT, CDR2 FQNNGV. TCRdb passed the 5' RACE reads through MiXCR, listing each CDR3 protein once. The top ten hold about 1.5% of the sample, which has 55,000 to 70,000 distinct CDR3 sequences, about a fifth seen once. The specimen was CD4+ T cells from blood. The sequence came from a human donor in good health. This chain connects TRBV11-2 to TRBJ2-1, with 8 bases lining up with TRBD2. DNA for the CDR3: TGTGCCAGCACTCAAGGGGCGGGGGGCTATGAGCAGTTCTTC. It yields the protein CASTQGAGGYEQFF. Filled out from reference TRBV11-2 and TRBJ2-1, the complete variable domain reads EAGVAQSPRYKIIEKRQSVAFWCNPISGHATLYWYQQILGQGPKLLIQFQNNGVVDDSQLPKDRFSAERLKGVDSTLKIQPAKLEDSAVYLCASTQGAGGYEQFFGPGTRLTVL.